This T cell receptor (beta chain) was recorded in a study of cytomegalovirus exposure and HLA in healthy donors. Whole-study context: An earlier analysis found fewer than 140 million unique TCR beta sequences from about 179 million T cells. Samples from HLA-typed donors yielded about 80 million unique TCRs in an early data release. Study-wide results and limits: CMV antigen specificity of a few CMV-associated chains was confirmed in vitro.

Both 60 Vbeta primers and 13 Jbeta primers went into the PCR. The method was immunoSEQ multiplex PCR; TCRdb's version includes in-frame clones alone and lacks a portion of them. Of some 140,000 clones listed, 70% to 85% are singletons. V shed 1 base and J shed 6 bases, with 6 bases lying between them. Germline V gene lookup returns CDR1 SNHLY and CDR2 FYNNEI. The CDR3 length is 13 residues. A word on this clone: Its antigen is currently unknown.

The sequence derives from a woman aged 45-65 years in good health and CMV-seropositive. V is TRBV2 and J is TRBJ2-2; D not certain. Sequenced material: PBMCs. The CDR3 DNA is TGTGCCAGCAGTGAAGTAGACTCCGGGGAGCTGTTTTTT. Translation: CASSEVDSGELFF.